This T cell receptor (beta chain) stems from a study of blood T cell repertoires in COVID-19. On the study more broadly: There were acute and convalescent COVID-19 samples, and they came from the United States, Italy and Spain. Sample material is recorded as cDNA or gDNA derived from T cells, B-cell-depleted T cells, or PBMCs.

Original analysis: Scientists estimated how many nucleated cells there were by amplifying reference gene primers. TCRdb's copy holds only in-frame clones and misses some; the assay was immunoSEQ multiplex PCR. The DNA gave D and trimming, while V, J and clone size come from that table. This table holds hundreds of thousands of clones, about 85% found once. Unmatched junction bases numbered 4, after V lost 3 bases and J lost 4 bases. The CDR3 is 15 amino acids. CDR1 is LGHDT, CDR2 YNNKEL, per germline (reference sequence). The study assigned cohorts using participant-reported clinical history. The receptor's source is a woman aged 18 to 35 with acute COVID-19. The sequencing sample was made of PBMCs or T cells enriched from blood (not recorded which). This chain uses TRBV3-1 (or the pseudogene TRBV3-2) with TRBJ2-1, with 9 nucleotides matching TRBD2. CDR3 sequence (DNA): TGTGCCAGCAGCCAGGGACTAGCAGGGTACAATGAGCAGTTCTTC. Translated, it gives CASSQGLAGYNEQFF.